The table lists the clone carrying this T cell receptor beta chain with a few counts. The target antigen is unknown. Here immunoSEQ multiplex PCR was the method, and the copy in TCRdb shows in-frame clones only, minus some. The sample shows about 85,000 clones, approximately 86% of them seen only once. The source of the sample is a study of T cell responses to AZD1222 COVID-19 vaccine. Trimming removed 1 base from V and 4 bases from J; junction bases left unmatched: 3. Per germline, CDR1 LGHDT and CDR2 YNNKEL (reference sequence). The CDR3 covers 15 residues. Points from the study as a whole: CD4 TCRs associated with vaccination spanned spike, dominating at 160-218 and 743-854. Donor demographics were predominantly white British with a female majority; clonal diversity may be underestimated.

This specimen was peripheral blood, taken on day 0 of AZD1222 vaccination. The chain couples TRBV3-1 (or the pseudogene TRBV3-2) to TRBJ1-1; 10 bases line up with TRBD1. The TCR sequence derives from an adult in good health. The CDR3 DNA sequence: TGTGCCAGCAGCCAAGGGACAGGGGGAACCACTGAAGCTTTCTTT. Translation: CASSQGTGGTTEAFF.